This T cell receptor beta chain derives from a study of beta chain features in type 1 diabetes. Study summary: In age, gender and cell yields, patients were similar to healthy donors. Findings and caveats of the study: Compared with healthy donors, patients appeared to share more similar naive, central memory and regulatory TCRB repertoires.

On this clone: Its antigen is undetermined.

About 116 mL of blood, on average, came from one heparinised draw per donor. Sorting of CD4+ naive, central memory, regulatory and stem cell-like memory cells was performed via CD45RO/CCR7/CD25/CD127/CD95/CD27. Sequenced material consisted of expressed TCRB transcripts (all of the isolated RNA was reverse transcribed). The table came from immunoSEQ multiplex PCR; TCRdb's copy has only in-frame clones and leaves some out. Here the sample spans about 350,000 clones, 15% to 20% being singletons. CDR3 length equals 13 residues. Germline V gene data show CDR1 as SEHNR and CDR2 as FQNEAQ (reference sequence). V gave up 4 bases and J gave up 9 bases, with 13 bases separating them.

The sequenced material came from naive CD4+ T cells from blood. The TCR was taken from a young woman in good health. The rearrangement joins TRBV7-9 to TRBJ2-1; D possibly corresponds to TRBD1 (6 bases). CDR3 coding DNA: TGTGCCAGCAGCTCCCAAACAGGGACTGAGCAGTTCTTC. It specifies CASSSQTGTEQFF.